This T cell receptor (beta chain) was documented in a study of CD8 T cells in Susac syndrome. RNA, at about 0.45 to 1 ug, was reverse transcribed with random hexamers. TCR beta CDR3 was amplified by immunoSEQ multiplex PCR. This amplification extended across 54 Vbeta and 13 Jbeta segments. TCRdb used MiXCR to reprocess the immunoSEQ multiplex PCR reads, holding one entry per CDR3 protein. The table has 180,000 or so distinct CDR3 sequences, 85% to 95% seen once. From blood CD8+ and CD4+ T cells, the TCR beta chain was sequenced. Both CD4+ and CD8+ T cells were negatively isolated, and TEMRA cells underwent FACS enrichment. The specimen was CD4+ T cells from PBMCs. The sequence derives from a human donor in good health.

DNA for the CDR3: TGTGCCAGCAGCCCGACCTTCTGGGCTTTCTTT. The encoded protein is CASSPTFWAFF. The gene calls are TRBV7-9 and TRBJ1-1; no firm D call. The CDR3 extends over 11 amino acids. CDR1 SEHNR and CDR2 FQNEAQ come from the germline V gene (reference sequence). V was shortened by 5 bases and J by 11 bases, with 12 bases between the two germline ends.